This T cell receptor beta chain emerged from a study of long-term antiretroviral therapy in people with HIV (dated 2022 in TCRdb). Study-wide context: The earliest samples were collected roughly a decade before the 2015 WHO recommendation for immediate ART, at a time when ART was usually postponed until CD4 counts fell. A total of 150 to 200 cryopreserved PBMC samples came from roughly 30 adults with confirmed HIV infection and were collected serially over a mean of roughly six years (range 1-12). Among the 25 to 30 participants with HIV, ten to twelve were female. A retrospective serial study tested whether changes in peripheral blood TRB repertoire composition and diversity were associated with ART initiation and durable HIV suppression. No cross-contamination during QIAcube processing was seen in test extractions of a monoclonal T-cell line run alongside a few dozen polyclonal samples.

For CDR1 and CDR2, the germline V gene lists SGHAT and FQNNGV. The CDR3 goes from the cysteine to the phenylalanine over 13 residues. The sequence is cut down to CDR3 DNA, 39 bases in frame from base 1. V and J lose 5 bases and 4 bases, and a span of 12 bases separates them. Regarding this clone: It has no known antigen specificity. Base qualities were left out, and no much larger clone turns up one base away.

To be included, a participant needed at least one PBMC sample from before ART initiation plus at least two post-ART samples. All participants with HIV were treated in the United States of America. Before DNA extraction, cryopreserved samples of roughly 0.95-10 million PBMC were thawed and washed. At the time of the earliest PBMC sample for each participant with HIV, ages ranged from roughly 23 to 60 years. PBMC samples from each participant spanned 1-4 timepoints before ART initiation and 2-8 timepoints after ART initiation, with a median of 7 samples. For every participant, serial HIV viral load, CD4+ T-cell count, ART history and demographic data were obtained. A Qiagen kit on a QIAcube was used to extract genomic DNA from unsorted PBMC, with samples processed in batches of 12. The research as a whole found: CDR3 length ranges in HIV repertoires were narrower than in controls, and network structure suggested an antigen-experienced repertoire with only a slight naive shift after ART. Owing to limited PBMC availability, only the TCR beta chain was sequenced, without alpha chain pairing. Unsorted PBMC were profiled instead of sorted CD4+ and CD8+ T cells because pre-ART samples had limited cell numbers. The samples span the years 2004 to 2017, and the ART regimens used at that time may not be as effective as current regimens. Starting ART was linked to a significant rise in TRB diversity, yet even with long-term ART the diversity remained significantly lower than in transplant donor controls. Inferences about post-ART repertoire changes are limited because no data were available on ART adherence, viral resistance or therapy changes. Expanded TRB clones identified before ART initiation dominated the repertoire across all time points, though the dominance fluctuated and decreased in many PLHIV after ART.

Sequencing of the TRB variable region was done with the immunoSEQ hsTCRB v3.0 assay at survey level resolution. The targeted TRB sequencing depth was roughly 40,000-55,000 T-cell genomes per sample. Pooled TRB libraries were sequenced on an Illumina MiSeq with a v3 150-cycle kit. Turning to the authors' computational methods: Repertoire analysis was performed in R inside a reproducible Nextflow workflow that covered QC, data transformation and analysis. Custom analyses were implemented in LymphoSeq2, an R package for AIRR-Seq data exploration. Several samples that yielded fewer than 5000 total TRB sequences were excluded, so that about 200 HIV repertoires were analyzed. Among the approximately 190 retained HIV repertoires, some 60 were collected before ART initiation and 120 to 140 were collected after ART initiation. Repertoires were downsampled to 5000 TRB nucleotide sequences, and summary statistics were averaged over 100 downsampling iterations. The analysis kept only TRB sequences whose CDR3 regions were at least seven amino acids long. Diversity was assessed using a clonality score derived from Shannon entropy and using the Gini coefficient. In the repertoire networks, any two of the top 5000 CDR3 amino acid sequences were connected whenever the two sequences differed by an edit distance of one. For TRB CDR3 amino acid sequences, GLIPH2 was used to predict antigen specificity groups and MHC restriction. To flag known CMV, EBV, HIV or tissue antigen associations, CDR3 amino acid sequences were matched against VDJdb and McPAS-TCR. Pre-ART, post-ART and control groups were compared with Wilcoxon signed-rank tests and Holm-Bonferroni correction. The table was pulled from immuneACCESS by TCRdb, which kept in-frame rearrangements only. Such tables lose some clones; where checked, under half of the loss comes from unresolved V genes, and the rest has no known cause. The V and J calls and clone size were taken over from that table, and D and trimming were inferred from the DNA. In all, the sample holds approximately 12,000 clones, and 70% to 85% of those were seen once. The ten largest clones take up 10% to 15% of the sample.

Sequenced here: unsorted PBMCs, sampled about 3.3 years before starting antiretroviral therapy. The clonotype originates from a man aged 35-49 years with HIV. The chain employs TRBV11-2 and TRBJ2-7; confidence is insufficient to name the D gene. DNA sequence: TGTGCCAGCAGCCTGAGACTGACATACGAGCAGTACTTC. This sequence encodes CASSLRLTYEQYF.